The clone carrying this T cell receptor beta chain has more than one count but fewer than ten. This specimen belongs to a study of T-cell memory formation after mild COVID-19. TCRdb reanalysed the 5' RACE reads using MiXCR and keeps one entry per CDR3 protein. The table lists 92,000 or so distinct CDR3 sequences, more than 12% of them singletons, with 39% in the top ten. Germline CDR1 MDHEN, CDR2 SYDVKM. The CDR3 spans 15 residues. Trimming shortened V by 6 bases and J by 0 bases, and 15 bases separated the two germline ends. The sequencing input was PBMCs or a T cell subset sorted from them (not recorded which). The chain couples TRBV28 to TRBJ2-7; either TRBD1 or TRBD2 may fit D (5 bases each). The source is a man between 18 and 35 years old who had mild COVID-19 (a few samples of this study predate the infection). Cell type and time point are not known. The CDR3 loop reads CASSLGRRSSYEQYV. In nucleotides, the CDR3 is TGTGCCAGCAGCCTGGGACGGAGAAGCTCCTACGAGCAGTACGTC.